This is a list of T cell receptor beta chains from one sample in a study of CD8+ T cells in alopecia areata. Clones were sequenced by immunoSEQ multiplex PCR, and TCRdb holds only the in-frame ones, with some missing. This sample has 150,000 to 200,000 clones, with around 50% found just once. The specimen comprised CD8+ T cells sorted from blood, sampled at week 24, from a patient treated with tofacitinib. The origin of the receptors is a human donor with alopecia areata. CDR3s include the opening cysteine and the closing phenylalanine or tryptophan. A D gene is named only where the DNA matches it firmly. The size field is filled for only some rows; it gives once, few, many or a size class.

abundance	d_gene	j_gene	v_gene	CDR3nt	CDR3aa
few	TRBD2	TRBJ2-1	TRBV10-3	TGTGCCATCAGCTCTGGACTAGCGGGGGGCTCCTACAATGAGCAGTTCTTC	CAISSGLAGGSYNEQFF
few	-	TRBJ2-7	TRBV7-9	TGTGCCAGCAGCCTCTCGGCCTACGAGCAGTACTTC	CASSLSAYEQYF
-	-	TRBJ1-1	TRBV6-1	TGTGCCAGCAGCGTGTGGGGTAAACCAGAAGCTTTCTTT	CASSVWGKPEAFF
-	-	TRBJ1-6	TRBV13	TGTGCCAGCAGCTTGTGGGACACAAATTCACCCCTCCACTTT	CASSLWDTNSPLHF
-	TRBD2	TRBJ2-1	TRBV30	TGTGCCTGGAAGCAGGGACTAGTCGGCCATGAGCAGTTCTTC	CAWKQGLVGHEQFF
once	-	TRBJ2-7	TRBV7-9	TGTGCCAGCAGCTTGGGGGGATTGGAGCAGTACTTC	CASSLGGLEQYF
-	-	TRBJ2-2	TRBV11-1	TGTGCCAGCAGCTTAGCGCCCACCGGGGAGCTGTTTTTT	CASSLAPTGELFF
-	TRBD1	TRBJ1-3	TRBV5-6	TGTGCCAGCAGCTTACAGGGGAATAGATACTCTGGAAACACCATATATTTT	CASSLQGNRYSGNTIYF
-	-	TRBJ2-3	TRBV10-3	TGTGCCATCAGTGAGTCGGATACGCAGTATTTT	CAISESDTQYF
few	TRBD2	TRBJ2-2	TRBV2	TGTGCCAGCAGTGACGGGAGTAGCGGGGGGTTCGGGGAGCTGTTTTTT	CASSDGSSGGFGELFF
-	TRBD2	TRBJ2-5	TRBV15	TGTGCCACCAGCAGCATTAGCGGGGGGGCGAGAGAGACCCAGTACTTC	CATSSISGGARETQYF
-	-	TRBJ1-6	TRBV27	TGTGCCAGCACTCTATCGGGCCACACATTGATCTCACCCCTCCACTTT	CASTLSGHTLISPLHF
-	-	TRBJ1-2	TRBV18	TGTGCCAGCTCACCAAGAGGACAGCTACCTGGCTACACCTTC	CASSPRGQLPGYTF
-	-	TRBJ2-7	TRBV5-1	TGCGCCAGCTCTCTGCCCCCGGACGAGCAGTACTTC	CASSLPPDEQYF
-	TRBD1	TRBJ2-3	TRBV7-9	TGTGCCAGCTCAGGGACAGGCTCCACAGATACGCAGTATTTT	CASSGTGSTDTQYF
few	-	TRBJ2-1	TRBV11-1	TGTGCCAGCAGCGGACCTAATGAGCAGTTCTTC	CASSGPNEQFF
-	-	TRBJ2-4	TRBV2	TGTGCCAGCAGTGAACGAATAGACATTCAGTACTTC	CASSERIDIQYF
-	-	TRBJ1-1	TRBV18	TGTGCCAGCTCACTAGAACAGTCTGTGGGCACTGAAGCTTTCTTT	CASSLEQSVGTEAFF
once	-	TRBJ2-7	TRBV6-1	TGTGCCAGCAGTGATAGGATCACCTCCTACGAGCAGTACTTC	CASSDRITSYEQYF
-	TRBD1	TRBJ2-3	TRBV15	TGTGCCACCAGCAGTCCGAAATCGGGGGACAGGGGGCGCTTAGATACGCAGTATTTT	CATSSPKSGDRGRLDTQYF
-	-	TRBJ1-2	TRBV4-1	TGCGCCAGCAGCCCAAGGATGTCCGGGGGGTATGGCTACACCTTC	CASSPRMSGGYGYTF
-	-	TRBJ2-7	TRBV11-2	TGTGCCAGCAGCTTAAGGGTTGGTGACGAGCAGTACTTC	CASSLRVGDEQYF
once	-	TRBJ1-2	TRBV5-6	TGTGCCAGCAGCTTGGTTCGGACAGACCTCTATGGCTACACCTTC	CASSLVRTDLYGYTF
-	-	TRBJ2-1	TRBV5-6	TGTGCCAGCAGCCCGGACAGATTAGGATACAATGAGCAGTTCTTC	CASSPDRLGYNEQFF
-	-	TRBJ2-7	TRBV7-9	TGTGCCAGCAGCCCACCCGTCGCGGACGACGAGCAGTACTTC	CASSPPVADDEQYF
few	-	TRBJ2-2	TRBV27	TGTGCCAGCAGTTTCCAGGACACCGGGGAGCTGTTTTTT	CASSFQDTGELFF
-	-	TRBJ2-1	TRBV30	TGTGCCTGGAGTGGGCGGGCTGGAAGGTACAATGAGCAGTTCTTC	CAWSGRAGRYNEQFF
-	-	TRBJ1-2	TRBV30	TGTGCCTGGGTAACTGGACAGTACTATGGCTACACCTTC	CAWVTGQYYGYTF
-	TRBD2	TRBJ2-7	TRBV7-9	TGTGCCAGCAGCACTCCGGGACTAGCTCTTGAGCAGTACTTC	CASSTPGLALEQYF
-	-	TRBJ2-7	TRBV2	TGTGCCACAGCGGTCCGTGAGCAGTACTTC	CATAVREQYF
-	TRBD1	TRBJ1-1	TRBV7-9	TGTGCCAGCAGCTTCGGGACAGGGGCTGGGAACACTGAAGCTTTCTTT	CASSFGTGAGNTEAFF
few	-	TRBJ2-1	TRBV30	TGTGCCTGGAGTGGAGCTTTACCAAGCGGGCCGTCCTACAATGAGCAGTTCTTC	CAWSGALPSGPSYNEQFF
-	TRBD2	TRBJ2-3	TRBV4-1	TGCGCCAGCAGCCAAGCCGTCAGCGGGGGGGCCTCAGATACGCAGTATTTT	CASSQAVSGGASDTQYF
-	TRBD1	TRBJ1-5	TRBV25-1	TGTGCCAGCAGTGCTACAGGGGGCAATCAGCCCCAGCATTTT	CASSATGGNQPQHF
-	TRBD1	TRBJ1-1	TRBV7-9	TGTGCCAGCAGCTCCACAGGGGGCAGAACTGAAGCTTTCTTT	CASSSTGGRTEAFF
few	-	TRBJ1-2	TRBV4-1	TGCGCCAGCAGCCAAGTGAAGGGAGACTATGGCTACACCTTC	CASSQVKGDYGYTF
-	-	TRBJ2-7	TRBV5-6	TGTGCCAGCAGCCTACAGCAATCATTCTACGAGCAGTACTTC	CASSLQQSFYEQYF
few	TRBD1	TRBJ2-7	TRBV2	TGTGCCAGCTTCGACAGGGGGGTTTACGAGCAGTACTTC	CASFDRGVYEQYF
-	-	TRBJ2-1	TRBV29-1	TGCAGCGTGGACACTACCTACAATGAGCAGTTCTTC	CSVDTTYNEQFF
-	TRBD1	TRBJ2-5	TRBV9	TGTGCCAGCACAGGGGGACCCAAAGAGACCCAGTACTTC	CASTGGPKETQYF
-	-	TRBJ2-6	TRBV9	TGTGCCAGCAGGGGGGCCCTCTCTGGGGCCAACGTCCTGACTTTC	CASRGALSGANVLTF
many	-	TRBJ2-3	TRBV11-2	TGTGCCAGCAGCTATCCAGGGGGGATCACAGATACGCAGTATTTT	CASSYPGGITDTQYF
-	-	TRBJ1-2	TRBV2	TGTGCCAGCAGTGAAGGGCAGGGCTATGGCTACACCTTC	CASSEGQGYGYTF
-	-	TRBJ2-5	TRBV27	TGTGCCAGCAGTTTGGCCATCCAAGAGACCCAGTACTTC	CASSLAIQETQYF
-	-	TRBJ1-5	TRBV7-2	TGTGCCAGCAGCCCGGGAGGCGGGAATCAGCCCCAGCATTTT	CASSPGGGNQPQHF
-	-	TRBJ2-7	TRBV4-1	TGCGCCAGCAGCCAAGATGGATCCGAGCAGTACTTC	CASSQDGSEQYF
-	-	TRBJ2-1	TRBV15	TGTGCCACCAGCAGAGGGACAGAGGCCTACAATGAGCAGTTCTTC	CATSRGTEAYNEQFF
-	TRBD2	TRBJ2-5	TRBV6-5	TGTGCCAGCAGTGCCGGGACTAGCCCAGAGACCCAGTACTTC	CASSAGTSPETQYF
-	-	TRBJ1-4	TRBV4-1	TGCGCCAGCAGCCCTCAACAGGGTTGGGAGGAAAAACTGTTTTTT	CASSPQQGWEEKLFF
-	TRBD1	TRBJ1-4	TRBV6-6	TGTGCCAGCAGTTGGGACAGAGCAACTAATGAAAAACTGTTTTTT	CASSWDRATNEKLFF
-	-	TRBJ2-6	TRBV5-6	TGTGCCAGCAGCCAGGGATCTGGGGCCAACGTCCTGACTTTC	CASSQGSGANVLTF
-	-	TRBJ2-7	TRBV2	TGTGCCAGCAACGGCGGAACTAGCACCGAGCAGTACTTC	CASNGGTSTEQYF
few	-	TRBJ2-7	TRBV6-5	TGTGCCAGCTATAAAGGGGGGACCTACGAGCAGTACTTC	CASYKGGTYEQYF
few	-	TRBJ1-3	TRBV7-9	TGTGCCAGCAGCGCCGATAGGGCTGGAAACACCATATATTTT	CASSADRAGNTIYF